The sequence of this T cell receptor (beta chain) was determined in a study of T-cell memory formation after mild COVID-19. Study background: TCR clusters were mostly confined to one donor each. Study results and caveats: Memory cells collected pre-infection included some clones that later responded, suggesting cross-reactive memory joined. Clones contracting across day 15 to 85 had a balanced CD4/CD8 profile; later expanding clones leaned CD4+.

The CDR3 runs 12 residues. Germline V lookup: CDR1 MNHEY, CDR2 SVGEGT. V dropped 4 bases and J dropped 6; count of bases not matched to a gene: 1. With regard to this clonotype: Its target is unknown.

After 5'RACE with constant-segment primers, TCR alpha and TCR beta cDNA libraries carrying sample barcodes and UMIs were obtained. MiXCR, applied by TCRdb to the 5' RACE reads, yields one record per CDR3 protein. The sample records 190,000 or so distinct CDR3 sequences, roughly a fifth being singletons. This TCR was recovered from an adult woman who had mild COVID-19 (a few samples of this study predate the infection). Cell type and time point are not known. The V call is TRBV6-2 or TRBV6-3, the J call TRBJ1-2, with 8 bases matching TRBD1. The specimen sequenced was PBMCs or a T cell subset sorted from them (not recorded which). CDR3 sequence: CASSSDRDGYTF. DNA of the CDR3: TGTGCCAGCAGTTCGGACAGGGATGGCTACACCTTC.